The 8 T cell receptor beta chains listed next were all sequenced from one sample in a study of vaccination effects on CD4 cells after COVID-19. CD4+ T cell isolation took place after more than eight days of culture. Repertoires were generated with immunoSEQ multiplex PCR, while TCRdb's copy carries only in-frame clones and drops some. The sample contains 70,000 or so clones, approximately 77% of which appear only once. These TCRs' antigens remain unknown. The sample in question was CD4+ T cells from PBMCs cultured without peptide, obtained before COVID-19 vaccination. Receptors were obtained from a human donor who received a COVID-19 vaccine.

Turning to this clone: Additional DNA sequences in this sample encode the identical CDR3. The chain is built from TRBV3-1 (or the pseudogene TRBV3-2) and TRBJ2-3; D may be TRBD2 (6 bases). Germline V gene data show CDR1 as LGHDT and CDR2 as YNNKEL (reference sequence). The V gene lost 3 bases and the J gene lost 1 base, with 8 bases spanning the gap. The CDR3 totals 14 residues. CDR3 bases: TGTGCCAGCAGCCAGCGGGGCGGCACAGATACGCAGTATTTT. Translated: CASSQRGGTDTQYF.

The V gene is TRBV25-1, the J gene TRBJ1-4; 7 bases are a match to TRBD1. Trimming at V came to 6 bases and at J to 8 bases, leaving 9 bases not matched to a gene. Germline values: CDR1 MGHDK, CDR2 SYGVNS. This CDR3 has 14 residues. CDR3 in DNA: TGTGCCAGCAGCATAAAAGGGGGCCGGGAAAAACTGTTTTTT. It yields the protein CASSIKGGREKLFF. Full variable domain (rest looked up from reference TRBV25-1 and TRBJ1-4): EADIYQTPRYLVIGTGKKITLECSQTMGHDKMYWYQQDPGMELHLIHYSYGVNSTEKGDLSSESTVSRIRTEHFPLTLESARPSHTSQYLCASSIKGGREKLFFGSGTQLSVL.

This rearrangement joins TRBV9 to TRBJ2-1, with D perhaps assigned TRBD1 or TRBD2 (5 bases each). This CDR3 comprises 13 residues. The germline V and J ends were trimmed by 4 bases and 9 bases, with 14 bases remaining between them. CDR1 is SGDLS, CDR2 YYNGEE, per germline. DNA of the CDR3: TGTGCCAGCAGCATGGGACCAGATTTTGAGCAGTTCTTC. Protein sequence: CASSMGPDFEQFF.

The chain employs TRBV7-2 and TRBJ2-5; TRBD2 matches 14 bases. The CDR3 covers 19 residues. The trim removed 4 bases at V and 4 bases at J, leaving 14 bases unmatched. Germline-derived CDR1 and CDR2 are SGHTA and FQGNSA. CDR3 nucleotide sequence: TGTGCCAGCAGCTCCCGGACTAGCGGGGGGCCTGGGCCGGGAGAGACCCAGTACTTC. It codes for CASSSRTSGGPGPGETQYF.

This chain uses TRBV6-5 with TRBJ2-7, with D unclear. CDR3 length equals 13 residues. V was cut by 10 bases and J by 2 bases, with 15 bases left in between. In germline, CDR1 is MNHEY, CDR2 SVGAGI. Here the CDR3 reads CANQPGTTYEQYV. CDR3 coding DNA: TGTGCCAACCAGCCGGGCACCACCTACGAGCAGTACGTC.

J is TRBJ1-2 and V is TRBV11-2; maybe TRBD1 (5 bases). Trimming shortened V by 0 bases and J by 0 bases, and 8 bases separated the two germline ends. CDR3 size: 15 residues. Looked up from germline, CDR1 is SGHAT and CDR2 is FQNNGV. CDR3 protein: CASSLDPTANYGYTF. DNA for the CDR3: TGTGCCAGCAGCTTAGACCCGACAGCTAACTATGGCTACACCTTC.

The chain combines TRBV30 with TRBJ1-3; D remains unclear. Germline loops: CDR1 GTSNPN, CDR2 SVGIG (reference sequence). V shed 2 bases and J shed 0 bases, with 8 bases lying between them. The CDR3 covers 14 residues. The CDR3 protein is CAWSIRLSGNTIYF. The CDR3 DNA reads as TGTGCCTGGAGTATCCGGCTCTCTGGAAACACCATATATTTT.

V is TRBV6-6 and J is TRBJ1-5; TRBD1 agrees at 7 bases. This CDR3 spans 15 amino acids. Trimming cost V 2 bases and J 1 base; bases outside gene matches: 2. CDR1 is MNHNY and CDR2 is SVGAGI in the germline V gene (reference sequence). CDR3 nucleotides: TGTGCCAGCAGTTACCGGGACAGAAGCAATCAGCCCCAGCATTTT. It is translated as CASSYRDRSNQPQHF.